The 30 T cell receptor beta chains below come from one sample, sequenced in a study of cytomegalovirus exposure and HLA in healthy donors. The PCR contained 60 Vbeta and 13 Jbeta primers. Profiled with immunoSEQ multiplex PCR; TCRdb holds only in-frame clones, not every one. The sample lists under 150,000 clones; approximately 80% were seen once. Specimen: PBMCs. The source is a woman aged 40 to 50 in good health and CMV-seropositive.

The V call is TRBV19, the J call TRBJ1-2; 7 bases fit TRBD1. The CDR3 runs to 14 residues. Per germline, CDR1 LNHDA and CDR2 SQIVND (reference sequence). V shed 6 bases, J shed 2 bases, and the junction held 6 bases outside the gene matches. CDR3: CASSIKTGNYGYTF. DNA of the CDR3: TGTGCCAGTAGCATTAAGACAGGGAACTATGGCTACACCTTC. The variable domain in full, completed from reference TRBV19 and TRBJ1-2, reads DGGITQSPKYLFRKEGQNVTLSCEQNLNHDAMYWYRQDPGQGLRLIYYSQIVNDFQKGDIAEGYSVSREKKESFPLTVTSAQKNPTAFYLCASSIKTGNYGYTFGSGTRLTVV.

The chain combines TRBV2 with TRBJ2-3, with a weak D call TRBD2 (6 bases). Deletions cut 0 bases from V and 2 bases from J, with 9 bases between. Germline assignment: CDR1 SNHLY and CDR2 FYNNEI. There are 15 residues in the CDR3. Written as DNA, the CDR3 is TGTGCCAGCAGTGAAGCGGGGACTTACACAGATACGCAGTATTTT. It codes for CASSEAGTYTDTQYF.

The chain joins TRBV5-1 to TRBJ2-4, with D tentatively TRBD2 (6 bases). The CDR3 runs to 14 residues. The V and J ends lost 0 bases and 5 bases respectively, with 9 bases between them. Germline assignment: CDR1 SGHRS and CDR2 YFSETQ. CDR3 loop: CASSLGSGENIQYF. CDR3 DNA: TGCGCCAGCAGCTTGGGGTCGGGGGAAAACATTCAGTACTTC.

Only a few counts were recorded for this clone. The rearrangement joins TRBV27 to TRBJ1-5; D ambiguous. The CDR3 has 15 residues. V was shortened by 3 bases and J by 0 bases, with 9 bases between the two germline ends. The germline V gene has CDR1 MNHEY and CDR2 SMNVEV (reference sequence). The CDR3 nucleotides are TGTGCCAGCAGTTTTGAGGGCTATAGCAATCAGCCCCAGCATTTT. Translation gives CASSFEGYSNQPQHF.

The CDR3 is CSVVASGGYNEQFF. As DNA, the CDR3 is TGCAGCGTTGTGGCCAGCGGGGGTTACAATGAGCAGTTCTTC. This chain joins TRBV29-1 and TRBJ2-1; 8 positions match TRBD2. The V segment lost 4 bases and the J segment 4 bases; nucleotides outside the gene matches: 6. Germline-derived CDR1 and CDR2 are SQVTM and ANQGSEA. The CDR3 totals 14 residues.

V usage is TRBV4-2 and J usage is TRBJ1-3; 7 nucleotides match TRBD1. CDR1 is LGHNA, CDR2 YNFKEQ, per germline. J gave up 4 bases and V 3 bases, and 6 bases lay outside the gene matches. This CDR3 has 15 residues. This CDR3 is CASSHGQDTGNTIYF. CDR3 in DNA: TGTGCCAGCAGCCATGGACAGGATACGGGAAACACCATATATTTT.

For the CDR3, the DNA is TGTGCCAGCAGCCTTATGGGGGCGGACACCATATATTTT. Translated: CASSLMGADTIYF. The chain couples TRBV7-9 to TRBJ1-3; possible D gene TRBD1, 6 bases. Germline assignment: CDR1 SEHNR and CDR2 FQNEAQ (reference sequence). There are 13 residues in the CDR3. The V and J ends lost 5 bases and 8 bases respectively, with 13 bases between them.

The rearrangement uses TRBV7-2 and TRBJ2-1; the match to TRBD2 covers 12 bases. V gave up 4 bases and J gave up 7 bases; unmatched junction bases: 5. This CDR3 spans 15 amino acids. Germline CDR1 reads SGHTA; CDR2 reads FQGNSA. Here the CDR3 DNA reads TGTGCCAGCAGCTGGGCTAGCGGGAGGGGAAATGAGCAGTTCTTC. Residues: CASSWASGRGNEQFF.

This sequence joins TRBV30 and TRBJ1-1; 7 positions match TRBD1. Per germline, CDR1 GTSNPN and CDR2 SVGIG (reference sequence). V was clipped by 7 bases and J by 5 bases; unmatched bases: 7. The CDR3 is 12 amino acids. The CDR3 DNA is TGTGCCTTAAACAGGGGAAGGACTGAAGCTTTCTTT. It encodes CALNRGRTEAFF.

V gene TRBV4-1 combines with J gene TRBJ1-5, with D perhaps matching TRBD1 (6 bases). V gave up 1 base and J gave up 5 bases, with 12 bases separating them. The CDR3 contains 15 residues. Germline values: CDR1 MGHRA, CDR2 YSYEKL. The CDR3 loop is CASSQGVRTDQPQHF. The CDR3 DNA reads as TGCGCCAGCAGCCAAGGGGTGAGGACAGATCAGCCCCAGCATTTT.

The chain employs TRBV28 and TRBJ2-7, with 7 nucleotides matching TRBD2. The ends lost 5 bases at V and 3 bases at J; junction bases unmatched: 10. Germline V lookup: CDR1 MDHEN, CDR2 SYDVKM. The CDR3 loop spans 15 amino acids. The CDR3 nucleotides read TGTGCCAGCAGTGTTCCCGCGGGGGTCGTCTACGAGCAGTACTTC. Translating it yields CASSVPAGVVYEQYF.

The rearrangement uses TRBV6-1 and TRBJ2-5; 10 positions agree with TRBD2. J was trimmed by 5 bases and V by 2 bases; bases with no gene match: 8. Looked up from germline, CDR1 is MNHNS and CDR2 is SASEGT. The CDR3 is made up of 16 amino acids. The DNA of the CDR3 is TGTGCCAGCAGTGAATTAGCGGGAGGCCTGGGTGAGACCCAGTACTTC. Translation: CASSELAGGLGETQYF.

This chain links TRBV5-8 with TRBJ1-1; D gene ambiguous. Germline V gene data show CDR1 as SGHTS and CDR2 as YDEGEE. With 1 base removed from V and 7 bases from J, the gap between germline ends came to 17 bases. This CDR3 is 15 amino acids long. In nucleotides, the CDR3 is TGTGCCAGCAGCTTGTTCCACGGCCTAGAGGGTGAAGCTTTCTTT. Encoded protein: CASSLFHGLEGEAFF.

The chain carries TRBV5-1 and TRBJ2-5, with 10 bases fitting TRBD2. V gave up 4 bases and J gave up 5 bases; unmatched junction bases: 11. In germline, CDR1 is SGHRS, CDR2 YFSETQ. The CDR3 spans 16 residues. The DNA of the CDR3 is TGCGCCAGCAGCACCCAAGCGGGAGCGGGAGGGGAGACCCAGTACTTC. This encodes CASSTQAGAGGETQYF.

This clone appeared a few times. The chain has TRBV2 and TRBJ2-3; D unclear. The CDR3 totals 13 residues. Trimming took off 2 bases at V and 3 bases at J, with 6 bases between the two ends. Germline V gene sequence: CDR1 SNHLY, CDR2 FYNNEI. The CDR3 reads CASSESGTDTQYF. CDR3 DNA sequence: TGTGCCAGCAGTGAATCAGGAACAGATACGCAGTATTTT.

V and J are TRBV10-3 and TRBJ2-3; 14 bases fit TRBD2. The length of the CDR3 is 17 residues. V shed 6 bases, J shed 0 bases, and the junction held 5 bases outside the gene matches. Germline-derived CDR1 and CDR2 are ENHRY and SYGVKD. CDR3 amino acids: CAIRGTSGGTSTDTQYF. CDR3 nucleotide sequence: TGTGCCATCAGGGGGACTAGCGGGGGAACTAGCACAGATACGCAGTATTTT.

The gene calls are TRBV19 and TRBJ1-5; D is possibly TRBD1 (5 bases). Per germline, CDR1 LNHDA and CDR2 SQIVND (reference sequence). V dropped 3 bases and J dropped 0 bases, with 12 bases sitting between them. CDR3 length: 16 amino acids. The CDR3 is CASSILRQLSNQPQHF. The DNA for the CDR3 is TGTGCCAGTAGTATTCTTCGACAGCTTAGCAATCAGCCCCAGCATTTT.

This clone has only a few counts. This chain uses TRBV5-1 with TRBJ1-2, with 7 nucleotides matching TRBD1. CDR3 size: 15 residues. Germline V gene data show CDR1 as SGHRS and CDR2 as YFSETQ. The trim removed 6 bases at V and 2 bases at J, leaving 10 bases unmatched. CDR3 in DNA: TGCGCCAGCAAACCTAATCCGGGACAGAACTATGGCTACACCTTC. It codes for CASKPNPGQNYGYTF.

The chain employs TRBV7-2 and TRBJ1-5; TRBD1 is a possible D gene (6 bases). Germline V lookup: CDR1 SGHTA, CDR2 FQGNSA. CDR3 length: 14 residues. V lost 5 bases to trimming and J lost 3 bases, with 11 bases between them. CDR3 in DNA: TGTGCCAGCAGCCGGGGACAACTCAATCAGCCCCAGCATTTT. Encoded protein: CASSRGQLNQPQHF.

This chain uses TRBV28 with TRBJ2-3; TRBD2 aligns across 7 bases. Looked up from germline, CDR1 is MDHEN and CDR2 is SYDVKM. V gave up 0 bases and J gave up 1 base; unmatched junction bases: 1. This CDR3 has 15 amino acids. Here the CDR3 DNA reads TGTGCCAGCAGTTTATGGGGACTACGCACAGATACGCAGTATTTT. Encoded protein: CASSLWGLRTDTQYF.

The chain couples TRBV11-2 to TRBJ2-5; D is possibly TRBD1 (6 bases). The germline CDR1 and CDR2 sequences are SGHAT and FQNNGV. V dropped 2 bases and J dropped 4 bases, with 23 bases sitting between them. The CDR3 is made up of 18 amino acids. In DNA form, the CDR3 reads TGTGCCAGCAGCTTACCCCGAGGGGGAGTAGGAATCGGAGAGACCCAGTACTTC. Translation gives CASSLPRGGVGIGETQYF.

The rearrangement joins TRBV7-6 to TRBJ2-3; D possibly corresponds to TRBD1 (5 bases). The V end lost 5 bases, the J end lost 3 bases, and 12 bases lay between the germline ends. The germline V gene has CDR1 SGHVS and CDR2 FNYEAQ. This CDR3 is built from 14 residues. This CDR3 reads CASSTQGRTDTQYF. DNA for the CDR3: TGTGCCAGCAGCACCCAGGGTAGGACAGATACGCAGTATTTT. The variable domain in full, with the rest retrieved from reference TRBV7-6 and TRBJ2-3, is GAGVSQSPRYKVTKRGQDVALRCDPISGHVSLYWYRQALGQGPEFLTYFNYEAQQDKSGLPNDRFSAERPEGSISTLTIQRTEQRDSAMYRCASSTQGRTDTQYFGPGTRLTVL.

The chain combines TRBV7-6 with TRBJ2-7; D unclear. The V gene's germline CDR1 is SGHVS and CDR2 FNYEAQ. The CDR3 is 12 amino acids. V was cut by 4 bases and J by 0 bases, with 4 bases left in between. CDR3 coding DNA: TGTGCCAGCAGCTCCAGCTCCTACGAGCAGTACTTC. This codes for CASSSSSYEQYF.

V gene TRBV15 combines with J gene TRBJ2-1, with D possibly matching TRBD2 (6 bases). The CDR3 consists of 17 residues. The V end was cut by 0 bases, the J end by 0 bases, with 12 bases between. Germline loops: CDR1 LNHNV, CDR2 YYDKDF (reference sequence). The CDR3 sequence is CATSRDHRGSSYNEQFF. DNA for the CDR3: TGTGCCACCAGCAGAGACCACCGGGGGAGCTCCTACAATGAGCAGTTCTTC.

This chain links TRBV7-2 with TRBJ1-1; 9 bases line up with TRBD1. The CDR3 has 15 amino acids. The germline V gene encodes CDR1 SGHTA and CDR2 FQGNSA. V shed 6 bases and J 0 bases; nucleotides not matched to a gene: 5. The CDR3 DNA is TGTGCCAGCAGTATACGACAGGGGGTGAACACTGAAGCTTTCTTT. Translation: CASSIRQGVNTEAFF.

V usage is TRBV2 and J usage is TRBJ2-3; TRBD2 aligns across 11 bases. Germline V lookup: CDR1 SNHLY, CDR2 FYNNEI. The CDR3 totals 15 residues. With 7 bases clipped from V and 3 bases from J, the junction kept 6 bases outside the gene matches. The CDR3: CASTPSGGRTDTQYF. CDR3 DNA: TGTGCCAGCACCCCTAGCGGGGGGAGGACAGATACGCAGTATTTT.

The V and J genes are TRBV19 and TRBJ2-7; weak D call: TRBD2 (6 bases). V shed 5 bases and J shed 0 bases, with 14 bases lying between them. Germline lookup yields CDR1 LNHDA and CDR2 SQIVND (reference sequence). The CDR3 consists of 15 residues. The CDR3, as DNA: TGTGCCAGTAGTTCCCTCCTGACTAGCTCCTACGAGCAGTACTTC. Translation gives CASSSLLTSSYEQYF.

The V and J genes are TRBV6-1 and TRBJ1-2; 8 nucleotides line up with TRBD1. The CDR3 length is 14 residues. Unmatched junction bases numbered 8, after V lost 6 bases and J lost 5 bases. The germline CDR1 and CDR2 sequences are MNHNS and SASEGT. CDR3 bases: TGTGCCAGCAGCCCTCAGGGGGCAAATTATGGCTACACCTTC. As protein: CASSPQGANYGYTF.

With respect to this clone: The sample holds other DNA sequences that translate to the same CDR3. This chain joins TRBV7-2 and TRBJ2-3; 9 bases agree with TRBD2. The length of the CDR3 is 15 residues. Trimming cost V 1 base and J 4 bases; bases outside gene matches: 3. CDR1 and CDR2 (germline): SGHTA, FQGNSA. CDR3 bases: TGTGCCAGCAGCTTAGGAGCGGGAGGACCAGATACGCAGTATTTT. Protein product: CASSLGAGGPDTQYF.

This chain connects TRBV7-9 to TRBJ2-5, with D maybe TRBD2 (5 bases). Germline V gene sequence: CDR1 SEHNR, CDR2 FQNEAQ (reference sequence). V gave up 5 bases and J gave up 5 bases, with 15 bases separating them. This CDR3 comprises 14 residues. CDR3 protein: CASSPSGTGETQYF. CDR3 DNA: TGTGCCAGCAGCCCCAGTGGTACGGGGGAGACCCAGTACTTC.